This T cell receptor (beta chain) appears in the sequencing data of a study of ipilimumab plus nivolumab after autologous stem cell transplantation. As for the study in general: Typical patient got roughly 5 ipilimumab doses and 7 or 8 nivolumab doses (median). The DLBCL cohort had primary refractory and relapsed disease, with 18-month progression-free survival of around 88% and 27%.

Method: immunoSEQ multiplex PCR; TCRdb's copy keeps in-frame clones and lacks some. The sample includes about 16,000 clones, about three quarters of them seen just once. Study-wide results and caveats: Authors suggest TCR repertoire, Treg phenotype and gut microbiota support further study.

About this clone: The antigen is unknown.

CDR1 and CDR2 (germline): GTSNPN, SVGIG (reference sequence). Trimming took off 0 bases at V and 0 bases at J, with 5 bases between the two ends. The CDR3 loop spans 13 amino acids. Patients got ipilimumab 1 mg/kg beginning 14 to 28 days post-transplant. Source: PBMCs, taken in a trial of ipilimumab plus nivolumab as post-transplant consolidation. The gene calls are TRBV30 and TRBJ1-1, with a tentative D call TRBD1 (5 bases). The receptor was derived from a male donor with diffuse large B-cell lymphoma. In nucleotides, the CDR3 is TGTGCCTGGAGTGTACAGGTGAACACTGAAGCTTTCTTT. Translation gives CAWSVQVNTEAFF.